This T cell receptor beta chain stems from a study of blood T cells in healthy people across ages. Germline lookup yields CDR1 ENHRY and CDR2 SYGVKD. Trimming took off 9 bases at V and 0 bases at J, with 9 bases between the two ends. This CDR3 contains 13 residues. A J-beta primer mix and a sample-barcoded 5' primer were used in a second PCR of roughly 7 to 12 cycles. TCRdb recomputed calls from the 5' RACE reads with MiXCR, one row per CDR3 protein. The table lists about 680,000 distinct CDR3 sequences, around 48% of them singletons. The TCR was taken from a woman aged 60-75 years in good health. V is TRBV10-3 and J is TRBJ2-1; a possible D gene is TRBD1 (5 bases). Sequencing was performed on blood. The CDR3 loop is CAIQAPSYNEQFF. Written as DNA, the CDR3 is TGTGCCATACAGGCCCCCTCCTACAATGAGCAGTTCTTC.